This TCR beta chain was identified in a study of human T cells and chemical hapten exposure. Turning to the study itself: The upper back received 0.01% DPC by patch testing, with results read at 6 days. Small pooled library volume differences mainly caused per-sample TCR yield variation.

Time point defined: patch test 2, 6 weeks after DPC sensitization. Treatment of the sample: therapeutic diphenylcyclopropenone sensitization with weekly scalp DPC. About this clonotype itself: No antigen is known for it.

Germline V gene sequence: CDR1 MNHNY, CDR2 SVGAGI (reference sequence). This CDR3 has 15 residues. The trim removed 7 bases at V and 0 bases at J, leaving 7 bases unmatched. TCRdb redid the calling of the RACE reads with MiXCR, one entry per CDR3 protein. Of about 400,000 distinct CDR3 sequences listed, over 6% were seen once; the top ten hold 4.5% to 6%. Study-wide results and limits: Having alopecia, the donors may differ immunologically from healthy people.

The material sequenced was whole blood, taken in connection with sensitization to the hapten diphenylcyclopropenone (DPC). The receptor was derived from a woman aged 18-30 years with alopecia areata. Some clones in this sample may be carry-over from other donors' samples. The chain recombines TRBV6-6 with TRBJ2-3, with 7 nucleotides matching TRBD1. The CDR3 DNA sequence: TGTGCCAGCAAGGGGGCAGGGGTGAGCACAGATACGCAGTATTTT. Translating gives CASKGAGVSTDTQYF.